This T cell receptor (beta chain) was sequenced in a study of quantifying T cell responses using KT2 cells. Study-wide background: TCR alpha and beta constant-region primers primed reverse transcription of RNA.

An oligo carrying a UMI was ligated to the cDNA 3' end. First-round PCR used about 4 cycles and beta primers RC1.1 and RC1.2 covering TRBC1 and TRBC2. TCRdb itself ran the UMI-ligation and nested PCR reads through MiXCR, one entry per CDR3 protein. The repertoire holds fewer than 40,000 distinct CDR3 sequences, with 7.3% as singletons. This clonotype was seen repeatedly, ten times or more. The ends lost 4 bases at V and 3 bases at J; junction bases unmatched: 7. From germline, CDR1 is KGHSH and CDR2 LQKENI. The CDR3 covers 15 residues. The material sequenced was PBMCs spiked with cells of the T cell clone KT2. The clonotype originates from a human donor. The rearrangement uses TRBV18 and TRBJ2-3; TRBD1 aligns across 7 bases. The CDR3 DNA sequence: TGTGCCAGCTCACAGGGGGCCGTTTCAACAGATACGCAGTATTTT. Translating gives CASSQGAVSTDTQYF. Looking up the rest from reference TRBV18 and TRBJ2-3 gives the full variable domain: NAGVMQNPRHLVRRRGQEARLRCSPMKGHSHVYWYRQLPEEGLKFMVYLQKENIIDESGMPKERFSAEFPKEGPSILRIQQVVRGDSAAYFCASSQGAVSTDTQYFGPGTRLTVL.